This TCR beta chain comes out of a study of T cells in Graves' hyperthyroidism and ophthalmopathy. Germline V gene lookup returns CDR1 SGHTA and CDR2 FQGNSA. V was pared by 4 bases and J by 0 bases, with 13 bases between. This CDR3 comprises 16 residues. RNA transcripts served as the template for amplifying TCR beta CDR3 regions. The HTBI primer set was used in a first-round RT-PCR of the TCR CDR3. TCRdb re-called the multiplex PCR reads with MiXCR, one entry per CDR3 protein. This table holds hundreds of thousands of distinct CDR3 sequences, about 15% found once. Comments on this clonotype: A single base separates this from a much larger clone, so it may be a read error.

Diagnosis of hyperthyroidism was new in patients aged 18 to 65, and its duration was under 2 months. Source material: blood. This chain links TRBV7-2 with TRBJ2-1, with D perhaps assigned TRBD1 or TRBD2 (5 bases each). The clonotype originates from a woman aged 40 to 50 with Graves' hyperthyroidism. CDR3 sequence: CASSSGPLGSYNEQFF. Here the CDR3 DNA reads TGTGCCAGCAGCTCGGGACCCCTCGGCTCCTACAATGAGCAGTTCTTC.